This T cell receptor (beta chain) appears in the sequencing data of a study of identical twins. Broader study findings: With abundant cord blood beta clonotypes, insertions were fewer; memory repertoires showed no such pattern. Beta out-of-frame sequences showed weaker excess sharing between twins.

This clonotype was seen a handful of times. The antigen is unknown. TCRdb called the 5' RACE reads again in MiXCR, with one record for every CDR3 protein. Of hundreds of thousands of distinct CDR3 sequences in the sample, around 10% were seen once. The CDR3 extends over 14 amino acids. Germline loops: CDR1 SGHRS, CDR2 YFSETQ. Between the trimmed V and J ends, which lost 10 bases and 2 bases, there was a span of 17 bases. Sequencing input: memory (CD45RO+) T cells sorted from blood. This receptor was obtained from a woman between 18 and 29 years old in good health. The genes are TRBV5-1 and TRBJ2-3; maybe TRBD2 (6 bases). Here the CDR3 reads CASRGDPNTDTQYF. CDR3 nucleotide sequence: TGCGCCTCCCGCGGGGATCCCAACACAGATACGCAGTATTTT. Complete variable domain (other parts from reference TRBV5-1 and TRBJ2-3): KAGVTQTPRYLIKTRGQQVTLSCSPISGHRSVSWYQQTPGQGLQFLFEYFSETQRNKGNFPGRFSGRQFSNSRSEMNVSTLELGDSALYLCASRGDPNTDTQYFGPGTRLTVL.